These 17 T cell receptor beta chains came from one sample sequenced in a study of blood T cell repertoires in COVID-19. The repertoire was sequenced with immunoSEQ multiplex PCR; TCRdb's copy has only in-frame clones and lacks some. This table has some 250,000 clones, just over 85% appearing once. The source material was PBMCs or T cells enriched from blood (not recorded which). The receptors derive from a man aged 18 to 29 who had recovered from COVID-19.

This clone was detected once. This chain joins TRBV5-1 and TRBJ1-2; D might be TRBD1 (5 bases). CDR1 and CDR2 (germline): SGHRS, YFSETQ. V lost 0 bases and J lost 4, with 13 bases in between. This CDR3 spans 15 amino acids. CDR3 residues: CASSLVSEDSYGYTF. In nucleotides, the CDR3 is TGCGCCAGCAGCTTGGTCTCCGAAGACAGCTATGGCTACACCTTC.

The gene calls are TRBV7-2 and TRBJ2-7; D gene unclear. The V gene lost 3 bases and the J gene lost 6 bases, with 12 bases spanning the gap. The V gene's germline CDR1 is SGHTA and CDR2 FQGNSA. CDR3 length: 13 amino acids. Written as DNA, the CDR3 is TGTGCCAGCAGCTTTGGCGGCTTGGGCGAGCAGTACTTC. Translating gives CASSFGGLGEQYF.

This clone has just a few counts. The V and J genes are TRBV4-1 and TRBJ1-2; D is unresolved. The CDR3 loop spans 16 amino acids. Trimming cost V 2 bases and J 8 bases, with 21 bases left between them. Germline V CDR1 and CDR2: MGHRA, YSYEKL. CDR3 loop: CASSQPDLNQVKGYTF. The DNA of the CDR3 is TGCGCCAGCAGCCAACCGGATCTCAATCAGGTGAAAGGCTACACCTTC.

The chain employs TRBV4-1 and TRBJ2-1, with 11 nucleotides matching TRBD2. V shed 1 base and J 6 bases; nucleotides not matched to a gene: 5. CDR1 MGHRA and CDR2 YSYEKL come from the germline V gene. The CDR3 spans 16 residues. The CDR3: CASSQGSGGAFNEQFF. CDR3 nucleotide sequence: TGCGCCAGCAGCCAAGGTAGCGGGGGGGCTTTCAATGAGCAGTTCTTC.

The chain is built from TRBV5-1 and TRBJ2-3, with TRBD2 as a possible D gene (6 bases). The CDR3 runs 12 residues. Germline V gene sequence: CDR1 SGHRS, CDR2 YFSETQ. The V gene lost 5 bases and the J gene lost 5 bases, with 9 bases spanning the gap. CDR3 sequence (DNA): TGCGCCAGCAGTGGGACTGAAGATACGCAGTATTTT. As protein: CASSGTEDTQYF.

The chain is built from TRBV7-6 and TRBJ2-3, with unresolved D. Trimming removed 1 base at V and 0 bases at J, with 8 bases between. This CDR3 has 15 amino acids. Germline V lookup: CDR1 SGHVS, CDR2 FNYEAQ. CDR3 sequence reads: CASSLGAHSTDTQYF. The DNA for the CDR3 is TGTGCCAGCAGCTTAGGGGCCCACAGCACAGATACGCAGTATTTT.

This chain joins TRBV24-1 and TRBJ2-7; 11 nucleotides match TRBD1. The CDR3 covers 16 residues. V lost 2 bases, J lost 2 bases, and 4 bases stayed unmatched. Germline-derived CDR1 and CDR2 are KGHDR and SFDVKD. CDR3 sequence: CATSDSSGQGAYEQYF. The CDR3 DNA reads as TGTGCCACCAGTGATTCGTCGGGACAGGGGGCCTACGAGCAGTACTTC.

The chain combines TRBV6-5 with TRBJ2-7; 7 bases map to TRBD1. The CDR3 is 15 amino acids. The germline gives CDR1 MNHEY, CDR2 SVGAGI. Losses at the gene ends were 6 bases for V and 3 bases for J; bases not matched to a gene: 11. CDR3 loop: CASSLDRARSYEQYF. In nucleotides, the CDR3 is TGTGCCAGCAGCCTAGACAGGGCCAGGAGCTACGAGCAGTACTTC.

V gene TRBV27 combines with J gene TRBJ1-6; D may be TRBD1 (6 bases). This CDR3 is 14 amino acids long. V gave up 5 bases and J gave up 5 bases, with 10 bases separating them. The V gene's germline CDR1 is MNHEY and CDR2 SMNVEV (reference sequence). Written as DNA, the CDR3 is TGTGCCAGCAGTGGACAGACCAATAATTCACCCCTCCACTTT. The encoded protein is CASSGQTNNSPLHF.

This chain links TRBV5-6 with TRBJ1-4; D is perhaps TRBD1 (5 bases). This CDR3 spans 14 amino acids. Trimming removed 0 bases at V and 6 bases at J, with 9 bases between. Germline CDR1 SGHDT, CDR2 YYEEEE. The CDR3 reads CASSLGQTHEKLFF. DNA for the CDR3: TGTGCCAGCAGCTTGGGACAGACCCATGAAAAACTGTTTTTT.

The rearrangement links TRBV7-9 to TRBJ2-2, with D possibly matching TRBD1 (6 bases). Germline V gives CDR1 SEHNR, CDR2 FQNEAQ (reference sequence). The CDR3 extends over 15 amino acids. Trimming stripped 0 bases from V and 6 bases from J, with 11 bases between. CDR3 in DNA: TGTGCCAGCAGCTTAGCAGGGGGTTTTTCCGGGGAGCTGTTTTTT. Its translation: CASSLAGGFSGELFF.

The chain carries TRBV3-1 (or the pseudogene TRBV3-2) and TRBJ2-1; the D gene is possibly TRBD2 (6 bases). Trimming took off 1 base at V and 10 bases at J, with 11 bases between the two ends. This CDR3 spans 13 amino acids. The germline V gene encodes CDR1 LGHDT and CDR2 YNNKEL (reference sequence). CDR3 residues: CASSQVGGVEQFF. As DNA, the CDR3 is TGTGCCAGCAGCCAAGTGGGGGGAGTGGAGCAGTTCTTC.

V usage is TRBV11-2 and J usage is TRBJ1-5, with 7 positions matching TRBD1. The V segment lost 5 bases and the J segment 9 bases; nucleotides outside the gene matches: 4. Germline CDR1 and CDR2: SGHAT and FQNNGV. The CDR3 is 12 amino acids. The DNA of the CDR3 is TGTGCCAGCAGCCCGAGACAGGGGCCCCAGCATTTT. Protein sequence: CASSPRQGPQHF.

The chain carries TRBV7-9 and TRBJ1-3, with TRBD1 identical over 8 bases. Per the germline V gene, CDR1 is SEHNR and CDR2 is FQNEAQ (reference sequence). The trim removed 3 bases at V and 0 bases at J, leaving 4 bases unmatched. This CDR3 comprises 16 residues. CDR3: CASSFAGGDSGNTIYF. The CDR3 region has the DNA TGTGCCAGCAGCTTCGCAGGGGGCGACTCTGGAAACACCATATATTTT.

This chain links TRBV19 with TRBJ2-7, with a tentative D call TRBD2 (6 bases). The V end was cut by 5 bases, the J end by 2 bases, with 10 bases between. CDR3 length equals 13 residues. The V gene's germline CDR1 is LNHDA and CDR2 SQIVND (reference sequence). The CDR3 bases are TGTGCCAGTAGTGTCGGGGGAACCTACGAGCAGTACTTC. It yields the protein CASSVGGTYEQYF. Supplemented by reference TRBV19 and TRBJ2-7, the full variable domain reads DGGITQSPKYLFRKEGQNVTLSCEQNLNHDAMYWYRQDPGQGLRLIYYSQIVNDFQKGDIAEGYSVSREKKESFPLTVTSAQKNPTAFYLCASSVGGTYEQYFGPGTRLTVT.

CDR3 region: CASSLAQQGNTEAFF. DNA for the CDR3: TGTGCCAGCAGCTTAGCCCAACAGGGGAACACTGAAGCTTTCTTT. V is TRBV7-9 and J is TRBJ1-1, with a possible D match to TRBD1 (6 bases). Trimming removed 0 bases from V and 1 base from J, with 9 bases in between. Germline CDR1 is SEHNR and CDR2 is FQNEAQ (reference sequence). The CDR3 spans 15 residues.

The chain has TRBV5-1 and TRBJ1-1; possibly TRBD1 for D (6 bases). The germline CDR1 and CDR2 sequences are SGHRS and YFSETQ. This CDR3 comprises 15 residues. The V end was cut by 2 bases, the J end by 1 base, with 12 bases between. The CDR3 DNA reads as TGCGCCAGCAGCTTCGGGGGGCTCGCGAACACTGAAGCTTTCTTT. Encoded protein: CASSFGGLANTEAFF.